This section outlines one T cell receptor beta chain sequence together with its context. Its antigen remains unknown. This sample stems from a study of T-cell memory formation after mild COVID-19. Looking at the study overall: The TCR clusters were mostly specific to one donor. Findings and caveats of the study: Pre-infection memory showed some responding clones, and this suggested that cross-reactive memory joined. Clones that contracted from day 15 to 85 had balanced CD4/CD8; later expanders were CD4+ biased.

5'RACE with constant-segment primers yielded barcoded, UMI-tagged TCR alpha and TCR beta cDNA libraries. TCRdb recomputed calls from the 5' RACE reads with MiXCR, one row per CDR3 protein. Of under 300,000 distinct CDR3 sequences detected, roughly 15% appear once; the ten largest clones hold around a fifth. Germline CDR1 SGHRS, CDR2 YFSETQ. The CDR3 totals 15 residues. Trimming left V 2 bases short and J 3 bases short, with 14 bases between. This receptor was taken from a young man who had mild COVID-19 (a few samples of this study predate the infection). Cell type and time point are not known. Sequenced: PBMCs or a T cell subset sorted from them (not recorded which). The rearrangement joins TRBV5-1 to TRBJ2-5, with a tentative D call TRBD2 (6 bases). The CDR3 DNA sequence: TGCGCCAGCAGCTTTTTAAAGGGAGGAAAAGAGACCCAGTACTTC. Translating it yields CASSFLKGGKETQYF. Full variable domain (rest looked up from reference TRBV5-1 and TRBJ2-5): KAGVTQTPRYLIKTRGQQVTLSCSPISGHRSVSWYQQTPGQGLQFLFEYFSETQRNKGNFPGRFSGRQFSNSRSEMNVSTLELGDSALYLCASSFLKGGKETQYFGPGTRLLVL.